This entry lists 15 T cell receptor beta chains sequenced from one sample in a study of cytomegalovirus exposure and HLA in healthy donors. The PCR made use of 60 Vbeta and 13 Jbeta primers. Clones were read by immunoSEQ multiplex PCR, and TCRdb kept only the in-frame ones, dropping some. The sample lists about 150,000 clones; about four fifths were seen once. Sequenced: PBMCs. These receptors all stem from a middle-aged man in good health and CMV-seropositive.

This sequence joins TRBV6-1 and TRBJ2-7; possible D gene TRBD1, 7 bases. Germline V lookup: CDR1 MNHNS, CDR2 SASEGT. The germline V and J ends were trimmed by 4 bases and 0 bases, with 13 bases remaining between them. The CDR3 is 15 amino acids. CDR3 nucleotide sequence: TGTGCCAGCAGTGGCGGGACAGTTTCCTCCTACGAGCAGTACTTC. Translated: CASSGGTVSSYEQYF.

CDR3 protein: CASSWGQVDPYEQYF. In DNA, the CDR3 is TGTGCCAGCAGCTGGGGACAGGTAGACCCCTACGAGCAGTACTTC. The V and J genes are TRBV5-4 and TRBJ2-7, with 8 bases that match TRBD1. CDR1 is SGHNT and CDR2 is YYREEE in the germline V gene (reference sequence). V dropped 3 bases and J dropped 2; count of bases not matched to a gene: 7. CDR3 length: 15 residues. Using reference TRBV5-4 and TRBJ2-7 for the parts outside the CDR3, the full variable domain is ETGVTQSPTHLIKTRGQQVTLRCSSQSGHNTVSWYQQALGQGPQFIFQYYREEENGRGNFPPRFSGLQFPNYSSELNVNALELDDSALYLCASSWGQVDPYEQYFGPGTRLTVT.

V is TRBV13 and J is TRBJ2-7; the D is unclear. CDR1 and CDR2 (germline): PRHDT, FYEKMQ (reference sequence). This CDR3 region has 16 residues. V lost 0 bases and J lost 0, with 12 bases in between. The CDR3 DNA reads as TGTGCCAGCAGCTTAGGGGGCAGGCGAACCTCCTACGAGCAGTACTTC. Protein sequence: CASSLGGRRTSYEQYF.

The chain is built from TRBV27 and TRBJ1-1; possible D gene TRBD1, 6 bases. The germline V and J ends were trimmed by 5 bases and 3 bases, with 10 bases remaining between them. Germline CDR1 and CDR2: MNHEY and SMNVEV (reference sequence). The CDR3 covers 13 residues. Here the CDR3 DNA reads TGTGCCAGCAGTCCCAGGGGATACACTGAAGCTTTCTTT. Translating gives CASSPRGYTEAFF.

The V and J genes are TRBV5-6 and TRBJ1-2; tentatively, D is TRBD1 (5 bases). This CDR3 comprises 16 residues. The germline V gene has CDR1 SGHDT and CDR2 YYEEEE. The ends were cut back, 0 bases at V and 3 bases at J, with 15 bases in the middle. CDR3 coding DNA: TGTGCCAGCAGCTTGGCAACAGCCCTAGGGGACTATGGCTACACCTTC. Protein product: CASSLATALGDYGYTF.

The V call is TRBV4-1, the J call TRBJ2-2, with a weak D call TRBD1 (5 bases). The CDR3 loop spans 16 amino acids. V lost 4 bases to trimming and J lost 0 bases, with 12 bases between them. The V gene's germline CDR1 is MGHRA and CDR2 YSYEKL. In DNA, the CDR3 is TGCGCCAGCAGCCCCGTCAGGGCCGCGAACACCGGGGAGCTGTTTTTT. This sequence encodes CASSPVRAANTGELFF.

The CDR3 region has the DNA TGCGCCAGCAGCCGACAGGGGGGCACAGATACGCAGTATTTT. As protein: CASSRQGGTDTQYF. The genes are TRBV5-1 and TRBJ2-3; 9 bases line up with TRBD1. Germline values: CDR1 SGHRS, CDR2 YFSETQ. The J segment lost 1 base and the V segment lost 4 bases, leaving 1 base of the junction unmatched. The CDR3 contains 14 residues.

The rearrangement links TRBV5-1 to TRBJ1-4; no reliable D call. The CDR3 is made up of 15 amino acids. V was cut by 0 bases and J by 8 bases, with 14 bases left in between. CDR1 and CDR2 (germline): SGHRS, YFSETQ. CDR3 DNA: TGCGCCAGCAGCTTGGGGAGGACGTTGGGGGAAAAACTGTTTTTT. Amino acids: CASSLGRTLGEKLFF.

V and J are TRBV5-1 and TRBJ2-3, with TRBD2 as a possible D gene (6 bases). V lost 4 bases, J lost 0 bases, and 18 bases lay in between. The CDR3 runs 17 residues. The germline CDR1 and CDR2 sequences are SGHRS and YFSETQ. The CDR3 region is CASSPGGSGHSTDTQYF. CDR3 in DNA: TGCGCCAGCAGCCCTGGGGGTAGCGGCCATAGCACAGATACGCAGTATTTT.

The chain links TRBV5-5 to TRBJ2-5; TRBD2 matches at 10 bases. Looked up from germline, CDR1 is SGHKS and CDR2 is YYEKEE (reference sequence). V was clipped by 3 bases and J by 4 bases; unmatched bases: 6. The CDR3 spans 15 residues. The CDR3 nucleotides read TGTGCCAGCAGCTCGCTAGCGGGAGACGGAGAGACCCAGTACTTC. This codes for CASSSLAGDGETQYF.

With respect to this clone: One junction end disagrees with the germline gene, perhaps due to a read error. The chain carries TRBV7-7 and TRBJ2-2, with D perhaps TRBD2 (6 bases). The CDR3 is made up of 14 amino acids. Per the germline V gene, CDR1 is SSHAT and CDR2 is FNYEAQ (reference sequence). In nucleotides, the CDR3 is TGTGCTAGCAGCTTAGTCGGGGGTACCGGGGAGCTGTTTTTT. It translates to CASSLVGGTGELFF.

This clone was recorded a few times. This sequence joins TRBV4-1 and TRBJ1-6; 8 positions match TRBD1. CDR3 length: 17 amino acids. The germline V gene encodes CDR1 MGHRA and CDR2 YSYEKL. J was trimmed by 4 bases and V by 5 bases; bases with no gene match: 10. Written as DNA, the CDR3 is TGCGCCAGCAGCGTACAGGGGGAGCGTCGATATAATTCACCCCTCCACTTT. This codes for CASSVQGERRYNSPLHF.

The V and J genes are TRBV6-1 and TRBJ1-2; 11 bases align to TRBD1. Unmatched junction bases numbered 9, after V lost 6 bases and J lost 6 bases. Germline lookup yields CDR1 MNHNS and CDR2 SASEGT. This CDR3 region has 15 residues. This CDR3 is CASRVRDRGGDGYTF. The CDR3 bases are TGTGCCAGCAGGGTTAGGGACAGGGGGGGGGATGGCTACACCTTC.

The sample holds one count of this clone. This chain uses TRBV9 with TRBJ2-7; tentatively, D is TRBD2 (5 bases). Germline assignment: CDR1 SGDLS and CDR2 YYNGEE. This CDR3 spans 16 amino acids. V was cut by 0 bases and J by 2 bases, with 15 bases left in between. The chain's CDR3 is CASSVGEGRVPYEQYF. The CDR3 region has the DNA TGTGCCAGCAGCGTAGGGGAAGGGAGAGTTCCCTACGAGCAGTACTTC.

This chain links TRBV7-9 with TRBJ1-2; possibly TRBD1 for D (5 bases). Trimming pared 3 bases from V and 2 bases from J, leaving 10 bases between. The germline V gene has CDR1 SEHNR and CDR2 FQNEAQ (reference sequence). The CDR3 length is 14 residues. The CDR3 reads CASSLGGGNYGYTF. CDR3 in DNA: TGTGCCAGCAGCTTGGGGGGAGGCAACTATGGCTACACCTTC.